The present TCR beta chain was sequenced within a study of T cells after yellow fever vaccination. Whole-study context: Fractions of limited cellularity were prepared by means of SMART-Seq v4 Ultra Low Input. Regarding the study as a whole: Weaker overall was a secondary response that nonetheless peaked faster, on day 5 versus 15. In post-booster samples, most primary-vaccination clones reappeared (around 95% CD4, about 91% CD8). Contamination by abundant bulk-population clonotypes could be present in FACS-sorted repertoires.

Per the germline V gene, CDR1 is MNHEY and CDR2 is SVGAGI. The V and J ends lost 4 bases and 9 bases respectively, with 13 bases between them. CDR3 size: 13 residues. This clonotype was observed a few times. Its antigen is currently unknown. TCRdb re-derived calls from the 5' RACE reads in MiXCR, one entry per CDR3 protein. Of some 390,000 distinct CDR3 sequences listed, about 17% are singletons. Sequenced material: PBMCs, taken before the yellow fever booster vaccination. The chain employs TRBV6-5 and TRBJ1-5; D is possibly TRBD1 (5 bases). The sequence derives from a young man who received the YFV17D yellow fever vaccine. CDR3: CASSSTVYRPQHF. The CDR3 DNA reads TGTGCCAGCAGTTCGACAGTCTATAGGCCCCAGCATTTT.